A single sample is the source of the 20 T cell receptor beta chains below, sequenced in a study of cytomegalovirus exposure and HLA in healthy donors. PCR involved 60 Vbeta and 13 Jbeta primers. The repertoire was sequenced with immunoSEQ multiplex PCR; TCRdb's copy has only in-frame clones and lacks some. The sample records under 150,000 clones, around a tenth being singletons. Sample: PBMCs. The receptor set was obtained from a male donor in good health and CMV-seronegative.

Only a few counts were recorded for this clone. This sequence joins TRBV30 and TRBJ2-3; D possibly corresponds to TRBD2 (5 bases). Germline V gives CDR1 GTSNPN, CDR2 SVGIG (reference sequence). V lost 0 bases and J 0 bases, leaving 10 bases between the germline ends. The CDR3 covers 15 residues. CDR3 sequence reads: CAWSVSGTSTDTQYF. In DNA, the CDR3 is TGTGCCTGGAGTGTAAGCGGCACTAGCACAGATACGCAGTATTTT.

This chain uses TRBV19 with TRBJ1-2; the D is unclear. V lost 5 bases to trimming and J lost 8 bases, with 15 bases between them. The CDR3 spans 13 residues. Looked up from germline, CDR1 is LNHDA and CDR2 is SQIVND (reference sequence). The CDR3 loop reads CASSVRELLGYTF. CDR3 in DNA: TGTGCCAGTAGTGTCCGGGAGCTATTAGGCTACACCTTC.

V is TRBV7-2 and J is TRBJ2-3; 9 bases line up with TRBD2. The germline CDR1 and CDR2 sequences are SGHTA and FQGNSA. The CDR3 is 15 amino acids. Unmatched junction bases numbered 3, after V lost 1 base and J lost 4 bases. The DNA of the CDR3 is TGTGCCAGCAGCTTAGTCGGCGGGGGGGCAGATACGCAGTATTTT. This codes for CASSLVGGGADTQYF.

This clone was recorded a few times. The rearrangement uses TRBV29-1 and TRBJ1-4; TRBD1 is a possible D gene (6 bases). This CDR3 has 12 residues. Germline values: CDR1 SQVTM, CDR2 ANQGSEA. V shed 5 bases and J shed 10 bases, with 14 bases lying between them. The CDR3 nucleotides read TGCAGCGTTTCGGCAGGGGAGGGAAAACTGTTTTTT. It translates to CSVSAGEGKLFF.

The chain employs TRBV4-3 and TRBJ1-5; D remains unclear. The germline V and J ends were trimmed by 11 bases and 2 bases, with 7 bases remaining between them. Germline CDR1 is LGHNA and CDR2 is YSLEER. The CDR3 runs 11 residues. CDR3 DNA sequence: TGCGCCCAGAGGGGCAATCAGCCCCAGCATTTT. It is translated as CAQRGNQPQHF.

This chain uses TRBV19 with TRBJ1-5, with a tentative D call TRBD1 (6 bases). V shed 1 base and J shed 5 bases, with 9 bases lying between them. The germline gives CDR1 LNHDA, CDR2 SQIVND (reference sequence). The CDR3 has 14 amino acids. CDR3 nucleotides: TGTGCCAGTAGTATAGTACAGGGTTATCAGCCCCAGCATTTT. This gives the protein CASSIVQGYQPQHF.

This clone was observed a handful of times. Different DNA sequences within this sample yield the same CDR3. This chain joins TRBV19 and TRBJ1-5, with 8 bases aligning to TRBD1. V lost 9 bases and J lost 4; bases outside the gene matches: 8. This CDR3 has 14 amino acids. Germline values: CDR1 LNHDA, CDR2 SQIVND (reference sequence). CDR3 sequence reads: CASCARTGNQPQHF. CDR3 sequence (DNA): TGTGCCAGCTGCGCGAGGACAGGGAATCAGCCCCAGCATTTT.

This clone has only a few counts. V usage is TRBV25-1 and J usage is TRBJ1-6; 7 bases align to TRBD1. The CDR3 runs to 15 residues. J lost 3 bases, V lost 3 bases, and 2 bases had no gene match. CDR1 MGHDK and CDR2 SYGVNS come from the germline V gene. CDR3 sequence: CASSDGTDYNSPLHF. In nucleotides, the CDR3 is TGTGCCAGCAGTGACGGGACAGACTATAATTCACCCCTCCACTTT.

The chain combines TRBV13 with TRBJ1-5; tentatively, D is TRBD1 (5 bases). The CDR3 spans 14 residues. Germline V gene data show CDR1 as PRHDT and CDR2 as FYEKMQ (reference sequence). V gave up 1 base and J gave up 6 bases, with 10 bases separating them. Here the CDR3 DNA reads TGTGCCAGCAGCTTAGCCCCCGGGGGTCAGCCCCAGCATTTT. It codes for CASSLAPGGQPQHF.

The V and J genes are TRBV28 and TRBJ2-7; a weak D match, TRBD1 (6 bases). CDR1 is MDHEN, CDR2 SYDVKM, per germline. Deletions cut 4 bases from V and 1 base from J, with 26 bases between. This CDR3 contains 19 residues. The CDR3 nucleotides read TGTGCCAGCAGTTCCCCCGGGGCAGGGGCCCGGGGAAGATCCTACGAGCAGTACTTC. This gives the protein CASSSPGAGARGRSYEQYF.

This chain joins TRBV29-1 and TRBJ2-7; TRBD2 is a possible D gene (5 bases). In germline, CDR1 is SQVTM, CDR2 ANQGSEA. V lost 6 bases and J lost 4, with 16 bases in between. The CDR3 consists of 13 residues. CDR3 loop: CSVQEGVNYEQYF. The CDR3 nucleotides read TGCAGCGTCCAAGAGGGAGTTAATTACGAGCAGTACTTC.

The J gene is TRBJ1-6, the V gene TRBV9; perhaps TRBD1 as D (5 bases). From germline, CDR1 is SGDLS and CDR2 YYNGEE. The CDR3 runs 16 residues. V shed 0 bases and J shed 9 bases, with 16 bases lying between them. CDR3 residues: CASSVGPVQGGSPLHF. The CDR3 DNA reads TGTGCCAGCAGCGTAGGCCCCGTCCAGGGAGGTTCACCCCTCCACTTT.

The chain joins TRBV6-4 to TRBJ2-3; D gene unclear. Trimming stripped 0 bases from V and 2 bases from J, with 9 bases between. Germline V gives CDR1 MRHNA, CDR2 SNTAGT. The CDR3 loop spans 15 amino acids. CDR3 in amino acids: CASSDSLGYTDTQYF. The CDR3 DNA reads TGTGCCAGCAGTGACTCCCTAGGTTACACAGATACGCAGTATTTT.

In nucleotides, the CDR3 is TGTGCCAGCAGTCCGGGGACAGTCAATCAGCCCCAGCATTTT. This codes for CASSPGTVNQPQHF. This chain uses TRBV2 with TRBJ1-5; TRBD1 matches 7 bases. The germline V gene has CDR1 SNHLY and CDR2 FYNNEI. The CDR3 has 14 amino acids. Trimming at V came to 5 bases and at J to 3 bases, leaving 4 bases not matched to a gene.

This clone was counted between two and nine times. The chain links TRBV19 to TRBJ2-5, with 8 bases matching TRBD2. V trimming: 5 bases; J trimming: 0 bases; junction bases outside the gene matches: 11. The germline V gene encodes CDR1 LNHDA and CDR2 SQIVND (reference sequence). CDR3 size: 17 residues. The DNA for the CDR3 is TGTGCCAGTAGTCGATATTCGACTAGCGAGTACCAAGAGACCCAGTACTTC. Translating it yields CASSRYSTSEYQETQYF.

This clone was counted only a few times. J is TRBJ1-1 and V is TRBV2; maybe TRBD1 (5 bases). CDR1 is SNHLY and CDR2 is FYNNEI in the germline V gene. With 6 bases removed from V and 7 bases from J, the gap between germline ends came to 15 bases. CDR3 length equals 13 residues. This chain's CDR3 is CASSAGGFGEAFF. The CDR3 bases are TGTGCCAGCAGCGCCGGGGGGTTTGGTGAAGCTTTCTTT.

This clone turned up a few times. The chain has TRBV10-3 and TRBJ1-1; 7 nucleotides match TRBD1. This CDR3 contains 15 residues. CDR1 ENHRY and CDR2 SYGVKD come from the germline V gene. Trimming cost V 3 bases and J 5 bases; bases outside gene matches: 9. The CDR3 DNA reads as TGTGCCATCAGTGACCAGTCGACAGGGAGGACTGAAGCTTTCTTT. Translating gives CAISDQSTGRTEAFF.

The chain employs TRBV7-6 and TRBJ1-3; D remains unclear. There are 16 residues in the CDR3. The germline gives CDR1 SGHVS, CDR2 FNYEAQ. V lost 1 base to trimming and J lost 0 bases, with 10 bases between them. The CDR3 loop is CASSLDPLPSGNTIYF. As DNA, the CDR3 is TGTGCCAGCAGCTTAGATCCCCTCCCCTCTGGAAACACCATATATTTT. Filled out from reference TRBV7-6 and TRBJ1-3, the complete variable domain reads GAGVSQSPRYKVTKRGQDVALRCDPISGHVSLYWYRQALGQGPEFLTYFNYEAQQDKSGLPNDRFSAERPEGSISTLTIQRTEQRDSAMYRCASSLDPLPSGNTIYFGEGSWLTVV.

This clone occurred a few times. The CDR3 DNA reads TGTGCCAGCAGTGTGGATGGACAGGGAGGAACTGAAGCTTTCTTT. It encodes CASSVDGQGGTEAFF. The chain joins TRBV6-4 to TRBJ1-1; the match to TRBD1 covers 8 bases. CDR1 is MRHNA, CDR2 SNTAGT, per germline. The CDR3 has 15 residues. The J segment lost 5 bases and the V segment lost 4 bases, leaving 9 bases of the junction unmatched.

The V and J genes are TRBV4-3 and TRBJ1-1; TRBD1 aligns across 9 bases. V was pared by 0 bases and J by 9 bases, with 14 bases of the junction left unmatched. Germline V gene sequence: CDR1 LGHNA, CDR2 YSLEER. The CDR3 consists of 17 residues. The CDR3 reads CASSQDYSPRGQGKAFF. CDR3 DNA: TGCGCCAGCAGCCAAGATTACTCCCCCCGAGGACAGGGGAAAGCTTTCTTT.